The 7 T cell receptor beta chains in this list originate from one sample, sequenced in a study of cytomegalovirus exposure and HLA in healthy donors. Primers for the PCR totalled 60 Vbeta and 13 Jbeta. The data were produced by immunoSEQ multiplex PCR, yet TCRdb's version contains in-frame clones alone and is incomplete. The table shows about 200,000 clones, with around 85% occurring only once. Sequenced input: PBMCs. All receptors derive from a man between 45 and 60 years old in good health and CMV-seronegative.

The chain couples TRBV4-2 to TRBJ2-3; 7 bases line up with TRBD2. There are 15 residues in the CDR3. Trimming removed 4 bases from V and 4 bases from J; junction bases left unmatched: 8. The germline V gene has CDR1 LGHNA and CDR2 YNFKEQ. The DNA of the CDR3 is TGTGCCAGCAGCCCTTCCGGGACTACCTCAGATACGCAGTATTTT. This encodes CASSPSGTTSDTQYF.

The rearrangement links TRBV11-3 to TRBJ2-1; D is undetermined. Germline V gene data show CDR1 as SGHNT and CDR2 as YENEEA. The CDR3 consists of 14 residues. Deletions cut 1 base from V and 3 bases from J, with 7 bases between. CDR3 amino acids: CASSLGTSYNEQFF. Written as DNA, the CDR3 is TGTGCCAGCAGCTTAGGAACCAGCTACAATGAGCAGTTCTTC. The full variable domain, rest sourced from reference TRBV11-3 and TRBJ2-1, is EAGVVQSPRYKIIEKKQPVAFWCNPISGHNTLYWYLQNLGQGPELLIRYENEEAVDDSQLPKDRFSAERLKGVDSTLKIQPAELGDSAVYLCASSLGTSYNEQFFGPGTRLTVL.

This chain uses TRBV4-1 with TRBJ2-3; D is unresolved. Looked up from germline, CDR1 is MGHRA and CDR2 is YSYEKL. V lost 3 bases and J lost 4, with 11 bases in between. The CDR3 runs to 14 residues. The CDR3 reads CASSHPLGPDTQYF. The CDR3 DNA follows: TGCGCCAGCAGCCACCCGCTGGGCCCAGATACGCAGTATTTT.

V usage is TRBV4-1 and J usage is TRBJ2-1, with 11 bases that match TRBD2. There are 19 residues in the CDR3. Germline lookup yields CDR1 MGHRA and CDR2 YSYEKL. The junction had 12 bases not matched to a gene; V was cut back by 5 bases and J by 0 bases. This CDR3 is CASSTPGLAVRSSYNEQFF. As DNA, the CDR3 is TGCGCCAGCAGCACCCCGGGACTAGCGGTCCGTAGCTCCTACAATGAGCAGTTCTTC.

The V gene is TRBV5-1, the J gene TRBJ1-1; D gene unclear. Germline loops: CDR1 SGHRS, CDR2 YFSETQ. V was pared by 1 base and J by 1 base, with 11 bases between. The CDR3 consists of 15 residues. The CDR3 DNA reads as TGCGCCAGCAGCTTGATGCAGTCGGGGAACACTGAAGCTTTCTTT. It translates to CASSLMQSGNTEAFF. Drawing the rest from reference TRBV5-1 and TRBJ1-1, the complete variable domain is KAGVTQTPRYLIKTRGQQVTLSCSPISGHRSVSWYQQTPGQGLQFLFEYFSETQRNKGNFPGRFSGRQFSNSRSEMNVSTLELGDSALYLCASSLMQSGNTEAFFGQGTRLTVV.

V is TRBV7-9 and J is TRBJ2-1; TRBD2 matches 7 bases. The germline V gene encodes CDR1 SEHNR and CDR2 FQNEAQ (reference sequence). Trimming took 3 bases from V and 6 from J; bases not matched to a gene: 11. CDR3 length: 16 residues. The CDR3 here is CASSFKPTSFSNEQFF. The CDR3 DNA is TGTGCCAGCAGCTTCAAACCGACTAGCTTCAGCAATGAGCAGTTCTTC.

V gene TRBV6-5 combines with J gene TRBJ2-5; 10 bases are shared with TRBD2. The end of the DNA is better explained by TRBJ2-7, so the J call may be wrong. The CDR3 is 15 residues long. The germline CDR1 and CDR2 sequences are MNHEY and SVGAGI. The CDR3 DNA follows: TGTGCCAGCAGATCGATAGCGGGAGGTCCGCGCGAGCAGTACTTC. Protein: CASRSIAGGPREQYF.